One and the same sample provided the 15 T cell receptor beta chains below, sequenced in a study of T-cell memory formation after mild COVID-19. TCRdb ran MiXCR on the 5' RACE reads and lists one entry per CDR3 protein. The table lists 250,000 to 350,000 distinct CDR3 sequences, approximately 15% of them singletons. Material for sequencing was PBMCs or a T cell subset sorted from them (not recorded which). The receptors were sampled from a man between 18 and 29 years old who had mild COVID-19 (a few samples of this study predate the infection). Cell type and time point are not known.

The rearrangement links TRBV4-3 to TRBJ2-7, with 7 bases fitting TRBD2. CDR1 LGHNA and CDR2 YSLEER come from the germline V gene. The CDR3 contains 12 residues. With V trimmed by 2 bases and J by 7 bases, 2 bases remained unmatched. The CDR3 here is CASSQNGREQYF. The CDR3 region has the DNA TGCGCCAGCAGCCAAAACGGGAGGGAGCAGTACTTC.

The V call is TRBV2, the J call TRBJ2-2, with D unclear. Germline V lookup: CDR1 SNHLY, CDR2 FYNNEI. CDR3 length: 13 residues. V lost 4 bases and J lost 7, with 10 bases in between. Written as DNA, the CDR3 is TGTGCCAGCAGTGCCCGGGTTGTCGGGGAGCTGTTTTTT. Translation gives CASSARVVGELFF.

The V gene is TRBV7-3, the J gene TRBJ2-3, with a weak D call TRBD1 (5 bases). V lost 4 bases, J lost 4 bases, and 12 bases lay in between. The CDR3 is made up of 14 amino acids. Germline V gene lookup returns CDR1 SGHTA and CDR2 FQGTGA. The CDR3 spells CASSSQGSSDTQYF. CDR3 DNA: TGTGCCAGCAGCTCTCAGGGAAGTTCAGATACGCAGTATTTT.

The CDR3 DNA is TGCAGTGCCGGGCGGGCTCCTCAAGCTTTCTTT. Its translation: CSAGRAPQAFF. This chain uses TRBV20-1 with TRBJ1-1, with D uncertain. The V gene lost 6 bases and the J gene lost 9 bases, with 14 bases spanning the gap. The CDR3 spans 11 residues. Germline assignment: CDR1 DFQATT and CDR2 SNEGSKA (reference sequence).

For this clonotype: The DNA is omitted, as the CDR3 cannot be located on it reliably, and the CDR3 follows TCRdb's listing. The chain employs TRBV9 and TRBJ2-2; the table calls TRBD1, which could not be checked here. The germline gives CDR1 SGDLS, CDR2 YYNGEE. 18 amino acids form the CDR3, both terminal residues included. The CDR3 sequence: CASSPAGTGLRTPGSCFF.

This clonotype was observed a handful of times. The CDR3 nucleotides read TGCAGTGCTACACAACGACAGGGGAGTTTTGATCAGCCCCAGCATTTT. This gives the protein CSATQRQGSFDQPQHF. The chain uses TRBV20-1 and TRBJ1-5; 8 bases map to TRBD1. The CDR3 runs 16 residues. The J segment lost 5 bases and the V segment lost 4 bases, leaving 13 bases of the junction unmatched. Looked up from germline, CDR1 is DFQATT and CDR2 is SNEGSKA (reference sequence).

This clonotype showed up just a few times. The chain's CDR3 is CASSLVSRTQETQYF. The CDR3 region has the DNA TGTGCCAGCAGCTTAGTCAGCAGGACTCAAGAGACCCAGTACTTC. J is TRBJ2-5 and V is TRBV7-6; the D gene is possibly TRBD2 (5 bases). The germline V and J ends were trimmed by 1 base and 2 bases, with 11 bases remaining between them. The CDR3 sequence is 15 residues long. CDR1 SGHVS and CDR2 FNYEAQ come from the germline V gene.

In this sample, this clonotype turned up a few times. This rearrangement joins TRBV7-2 to TRBJ2-3; D possibly corresponds to TRBD2 (7 bases). There are 16 residues in the CDR3. Trimming took 3 bases from V and 2 from J, leaving 15 bases between them. Germline assignment: CDR1 SGHTA and CDR2 FQGNSA. In DNA, the CDR3 is TGTGCCAGCAGCTTGGGAGGGGGGGGCTTCACAGATACGCAGTATTTT. It yields the protein CASSLGGGGFTDTQYF.

This clonotype came up many times. This chain links TRBV7-6 with TRBJ2-6; possibly TRBD2 for D (6 bases). Deletions cut 5 bases from V and 1 base from J, with 21 bases between. The CDR3 loop spans 19 amino acids. Per the germline V gene, CDR1 is SGHVS and CDR2 is FNYEAQ. The CDR3 bases are TGTGCCAGCAGCCCAGCATACGGGGCAGGAGGGTCTGGGGCCAACGTCCTGACTTTC. It encodes CASSPAYGAGGSGANVLTF.

This chain links TRBV7-8 with TRBJ1-5, with D perhaps matching TRBD1 (6 bases). The germline gives CDR1 SGHVS, CDR2 FQNEAQ. Trimming cost V 0 bases and J 1 base, with 13 bases left between them. The CDR3 loop spans 17 amino acids. The chain's CDR3 is CASSLAHPGASNQPQHF. DNA of the CDR3: TGTGCCAGCAGCTTAGCCCATCCGGGGGCAAGCAATCAGCCCCAGCATTTT. The full variable domain, with the rest looked up from reference TRBV7-8 and TRBJ1-5, is GAGVSQSPRYKVAKRGQDVALRCDPISGHVSLFWYQQALGQGPEFLTYFQNEAQLDKSGLPSDRFFAERPEGSVSTLKIQRTQQEDSAVYLCASSLAHPGASNQPQHFGDGTRLSIL.

The V call is TRBV12-3 or TRBV12-4, the J call TRBJ2-7; TRBD1 matches at 7 bases. V was clipped by 8 bases and J by 4 bases; unmatched bases: 14. The CDR3 is 15 amino acids. CDR3 in amino acids: CASCQGRQGGYEQYF. The CDR3 bases are TGTGCCAGCTGTCAGGGGCGACAGGGTGGGTACGAGCAGTACTTC.

The V call is TRBV19, the J call TRBJ1-5, with D possibly matching TRBD1 (5 bases). The CDR3 contains 14 residues. The V end was cut by 5 bases, the J end by 7 bases, with 15 bases between. Germline V CDR1 and CDR2: LNHDA, SQIVND (reference sequence). DNA of the CDR3: TGTGCCAGTAGTTTAGGGGTGCGGTACCAGCCCCAGCATTTT. It codes for CASSLGVRYQPQHF.

The chain is built from TRBV20-1 and TRBJ2-2; no clear D gene. The CDR3 runs 14 residues. Germline assignment: CDR1 DFQATT and CDR2 SNEGSKA (reference sequence). The ends were cut back, 5 bases at V and 1 base at J, with 11 bases in the middle. This CDR3 reads CSAQTSRNTGELFF. As DNA, the CDR3 is TGCAGTGCTCAGACGTCCAGGAACACCGGGGAGCTGTTTTTT.

In its sample, this clonotype was seen a few times. The chain couples TRBV7-9 to TRBJ1-1; D is ambiguous. CDR1 is SEHNR, CDR2 FQNEAQ, per germline (reference sequence). V lost 1 base to trimming and J lost 6 bases, with 9 bases between them. The CDR3 is made up of 13 amino acids. CDR3 bases: TGTGCCAGCAGCTTAGACCGGGTTGCTGAAGCTTTCTTT. Amino acids: CASSLDRVAEAFF.

The CDR3 protein is CASSQDMGDEQFF. The CDR3 nucleotides read TGCGCCAGCAGCCAAGATATGGGTGATGAGCAGTTCTTC. The chain employs TRBV4-1 and TRBJ2-1; D not certain. Germline CDR1 is MGHRA and CDR2 is YSYEKL. V gave up 0 bases and J gave up 8 bases, with 8 bases separating them. This CDR3 has 13 residues.